Listed below are T cell receptor beta chains from one sample, sequenced in a study of vaccination and CD4 T cells after COVID-19. TCRdb ran MiXCR on the PCR reads and lists one entry per CDR3 protein. This table has fewer than 15,000 distinct CDR3 sequences, about 56% appearing once. No cognate antigen is known for these TCRs. The sequencing sample was made of CD4+ T cells from blood, cultured in vitro. These receptors were obtained from a human donor who had recovered from COVID-19. Each CDR3 is given with its conserved first and last residue. D genes are given only for firm matches. Clone size is stated in some rows and not others, as once, few, many or a class when expanded.

J,D,size,V,CDR3,DNA
TRBJ2-7,.,.,TRBV30,CAWRRRWSYEQYF,TGTGCCTGGAGGAGGAGGTGGTCCTACGAGCAGTACTTC
TRBJ2-5,TRBD1,once,TRBV25-1,CASSELRTGEETQYF,TGTGCCAGCAGTGAATTAAGAACAGGGGAAGAGACCCAGTACTTC
TRBJ2-1,.,.,TRBV7-9,CASSLGGGGEQFF,TGTGCCAGCAGCTTAGGAGGGGGGGGTGAGCAGTTCTTC
TRBJ2-1,TRBD2,few,TRBV5-1,CASSLAGGRAVNEQFF,TGCGCCAGCAGCTTGGCCGGCGGGAGGGCGGTCAATGAGCAGTTCTTC
TRBJ2-3,TRBD1,.,TRBV20-1,CSALAGQGTDTQYF,TGCAGTGCTCTCGCCGGACAGGGAACAGATACGCAGTATTTT
TRBJ2-5,.,few,TRBV2,CASIEGTQYF,TGTGCCAGCATCGAGGGGACCCAGTACTTC
TRBJ2-2,.,.,TRBV10-3,CAIGDGRGTGELFF,TGTGCCATCGGGGACGGGAGAGGTACCGGGGAGCTGTTTTTT
TRBJ1-1,.,.,TRBV20-1,CSARDPGNTEAFF,TGCAGTGCTAGAGATCCAGGGAACACTGAAGCTTTCTTT
TRBJ2-5,.,.,TRBV18,CASSPPGLPQTQYF,TGTGCCAGCTCACCTCCGGGACTCCCCCAAACCCAGTACTTC
TRBJ1-5,.,few,TRBV2,CASGYSNQPQHF,TGTGCCAGCGGATATAGCAATCAGCCCCAGCATTTT
TRBJ1-1,.,.,TRBV18,CASSPQEDTEAFF,TGTGCCAGCTCACCTCAGGAGGACACTGAAGCTTTCTTT
TRBJ2-5,.,once,TRBV11-2,CASSLQGLQETQYF,TGTGCCAGCAGCTTACAGGGACTTCAAGAGACCCAGTACTTC
TRBJ2-3,.,.,TRBV30,CAWSVQYGVVVDTQYF,TGTGCCTGGAGTGTACAATACGGCGTGGTGGTAGATACGCAGTATTTT
TRBJ1-1,TRBD1,.,TRBV5-8,CASSFDRGLDTEAFF,TGTGCCAGCAGCTTCGACAGGGGGCTCGATACTGAAGCTTTCTTT
TRBJ2-3,TRBD1,few,TRBV19,CASSADRGRDTQYF,TGTGCCAGTAGTGCAGACAGGGGGAGGGATACGCAGTATTTT
TRBJ1-1,.,few,TRBV19,CASTQRMNTEAFF,TGTGCCAGTACCCAGAGGATGAACACTGAAGCTTTCTTT
TRBJ2-1,.,.,TRBV28,CASSLRLAYNEQFF,TGTGCCAGCAGTTTACGACTAGCCTACAATGAGCAGTTCTTC
TRBJ2-5,.,.,TRBV2,CASSSHSLGSGQETQYF,TGTGCCAGCAGTTCTCATAGCTTAGGGAGCGGGCAAGAGACCCAGTACTTC
TRBJ1-2,TRBD1,few,TRBV6-1,CASCGVAQGAQERGYTF,TGTGCCAGCTGCGGCGTCGCACAGGGGGCGCAGGAACGTGGCTACACCTTC
TRBJ2-3,.,once,TRBV6-4,CASAGGYTDTQYF,TGTGCCAGCGCCGGCGGGTACACAGATACGCAGTATTTT
TRBJ2-3,TRBD2,.,TRBV6-2/TRBV6-3,CASSYSTGLAGEVSDTQYF,TGTGCCAGCAGTTACTCGACTGGGCTAGCGGGAGAGGTATCAGATACGCAGTATTTT
TRBJ2-1,.,few,TRBV7-2,CASSLWLENEQFF,TGTGCCAGCAGCTTATGGCTAGAGAATGAGCAGTTCTTC
TRBJ1-1,TRBD1,.,TRBV6-5,CASSYSGTGNTEAFF,TGTGCCAGCAGTTACTCGGGGACAGGGAACACTGAAGCTTTCTTT
TRBJ2-2,.,few,TRBV7-9,CASSSLAPNTGELFF,TGTGCCAGCAGCTCACTAGCCCCAAACACCGGGGAGCTGTTTTTT
TRBJ1-5,TRBD1,few,TRBV24-1,CATSDGQGNNQPQHF,TGTGCCACCAGTGATGGACAGGGGAACAATCAGCCCCAGCATTTT
TRBJ1-1,.,.,TRBV10-1,CASSDGPPGFPAFF,TGCGCCAGCAGTGATGGCCCCCCCGGTTTTCCAGCTTTCTTT
TRBJ2-3,.,.,TRBV19,CASTKGATDTQYF,TGTGCCAGTACGAAAGGGGCCACAGATACGCAGTATTTT
TRBJ1-4,.,.,TRBV6-2/TRBV6-3,CASRTTNEKLFF,TGTGCCAGCAGAACAACTAATGAAAAACTGTTTTTT
TRBJ1-3,.,.,TRBV7-2,CASSLSPGAGNTIYF,TGTGCCAGCAGCCTATCCCCAGGGGCGGGAAACACCATATATTTT
TRBJ1-6,TRBD1,few,TRBV7-9,CASSPTGGSYSPLHF,TGTGCCAGCAGCCCAACAGGGGGTAGTTATTCACCCCTCCACTTT
TRBJ1-2,.,.,TRBV20-1,CSARGGYTF,TGCAGTGCTAGGGGAGGCTACACCTTC
TRBJ2-5,.,.,TRBV19,CASSSISGAQETQYF,TGTGCCAGTAGCTCTATTTCAGGGGCCCAAGAGACCCAGTACTTC
TRBJ2-3,.,.,TRBV19,CASSGGGHTDTQYF,TGTGCCAGTAGTGGAGGGGGACATACAGATACGCAGTATTTT
TRBJ2-1,TRBD1,.,TRBV11-2,CASSQQGTGVFNEQFF,TGTGCCAGCAGCCAACAGGGGACAGGGGTCTTCAATGAGCAGTTCTTC
TRBJ2-4,TRBD2,.,TRBV7-2,CASSFTSAPKNIQYF,TGTGCCAGCAGCTTTACTAGCGCTCCTAAAAACATTCAGTACTTC
TRBJ2-1,TRBD2,few,TRBV20-1,CSASELAGVSTYNEQFF,TGCAGTGCTAGTGAACTAGCGGGAGTATCCACCTACAATGAGCAGTTCTTC
TRBJ2-5,.,.,TRBV18,CASSRSQETQYF,TGTGCCAGCTCACGAAGCCAAGAGACCCAGTACTTC
TRBJ2-3,TRBD2,.,TRBV19,CASSRTSGTSDTQYF,TGTGCCAGTAGTCGAACTAGCGGGACATCAGATACGCAGTATTTT
TRBJ2-7,.,.,TRBV7-9,CASSFKPLTGEQYF,TGTGCCAGCAGCTTCAAACCTCTTACGGGGGAGCAGTACTTC
TRBJ2-5,.,few,TRBV5-4,CASSLGSGSQETQYF,TGTGCCAGCAGCTTGGGGAGCGGTAGTCAAGAGACCCAGTACTTC